Each of the 29 T cell receptor beta chains below was sequenced from the same sample in a study of T cell responses to AZD1222 COVID-19 vaccine. Here immunoSEQ multiplex PCR was the method, and the copy in TCRdb shows in-frame clones only, minus some. This table has about 260,000 clones, over 90% appearing once. The specimen comprised peripheral blood, sampled on day 0 of AZD1222 vaccination. Receptors originate from an adult in good health.

The V call is TRBV4-1, the J call TRBJ1-2; D is unclear. Germline CDR1 is MGHRA and CDR2 is YSYEKL. CDR3 length: 16 amino acids. Trimming removed 1 base at V and 4 bases at J, with 16 bases between. The CDR3 loop reads CASSQVGTELIYGYTF. CDR3 nucleotides: TGCGCCAGCAGCCAAGTCGGAACCGAGCTAATCTATGGCTACACCTTC.

The genes are TRBV12-3 or TRBV12-4 and TRBJ1-1; D call uncertain. The CDR3 is 13 residues long. The V end was cut by 1 base, the J end by 7 bases, with 10 bases between. The CDR3 loop reads CASSLVGRVEAFF. CDR3 sequence (DNA): TGTGCCAGCAGTTTAGTCGGCAGAGTTGAAGCTTTCTTT.

This clone was picked up one time. The chain links TRBV29-1 to TRBJ1-2; perhaps TRBD1 as D (5 bases). The germline V and J ends were trimmed by 6 bases and 8 bases, with 16 bases remaining between them. The CDR3 covers 12 residues. Germline V gene data show CDR1 as SQVTM and CDR2 as ANQGSEA. Written as DNA, the CDR3 is TGCAGCGTGTTGCGAGGGGCGTTAGGCTACACCTTC. Translating gives CSVLRGALGYTF.

This clone was detected once. This sequence joins TRBV7-8 and TRBJ2-7, with 8 bases matching TRBD1. J gave up 3 bases and V 3 bases, and 7 bases lay outside the gene matches. The germline gives CDR1 SGHVS, CDR2 FQNEAQ. The CDR3 length is 15 residues. CDR3 amino acids: CASSFQGAIGYEQYF. The CDR3 nucleotides read TGTGCCAGCAGCTTTCAGGGGGCAATTGGCTACGAGCAGTACTTC.

The chain couples TRBV5-1 to TRBJ1-3; D unresolved. Trimming removed 4 bases from V and 1 base from J, with 15 bases in between. Per germline, CDR1 SGHRS and CDR2 YFSETQ. The CDR3 runs to 16 residues. The CDR3, as DNA: TGCGCCAGCAGCGAGACAATCCCACGGTCTGGAAACACCATATATTTT. It is translated as CASSETIPRSGNTIYF.

The chain combines TRBV5-1 with TRBJ1-4, with TRBD1 as a possible D gene (6 bases). The V and J ends lost 0 bases and 8 bases respectively, with 14 bases between them. Germline values: CDR1 SGHRS, CDR2 YFSETQ. This CDR3 is built from 15 residues. The CDR3 region is CASSLAGTSGEKLFF. DNA for the CDR3: TGCGCCAGCAGCTTGGCCGGGACATCGGGCGAAAAACTGTTTTTT.

The chain joins TRBV7-6 to TRBJ2-5, with 7 bases that match TRBD2. J lost 1 base, V lost 5 bases, and 4 bases had no gene match. Germline assignment: CDR1 SGHVS and CDR2 FNYEAQ. The CDR3 sequence is 14 residues long. CDR3 region: CASSRRLAQETQYF. The CDR3 nucleotides read TGTGCCAGCAGCCGTCGACTAGCCCAAGAGACCCAGTACTTC.

The chain is built from TRBV7-9 and TRBJ1-2; D is ambiguous. V lost 10 bases, J lost 5 bases, and 14 bases lay in between. This CDR3 comprises 12 residues. In germline, CDR1 is SEHNR, CDR2 FQNEAQ (reference sequence). The CDR3 bases are TGTGCCACCCCGTCGGCGAGATATGGCTACACCTTC. As protein: CATPSARYGYTF.

The chain is built from TRBV2 and TRBJ1-2; 9 bases agree with TRBD1. Unmatched junction bases numbered 7, after V lost 4 bases and J lost 4 bases. The CDR3 extends over 15 amino acids. Germline V gene data show CDR1 as SNHLY and CDR2 as FYNNEI. CDR3 region: CASSAEQGAVYGYTF. As DNA, the CDR3 is TGTGCCAGCAGTGCCGAACAGGGGGCGGTCTATGGCTACACCTTC.

The CDR3 sequence: CASAKGLNTGELFF. CDR3 DNA: TGTGCCAGCGCGAAGGGACTAAACACCGGGGAGCTGTTTTTT. The chain employs TRBV2 and TRBJ2-2, with TRBD2 identical over 7 bases. The CDR3 is 14 residues long. The germline CDR1 and CDR2 sequences are SNHLY and FYNNEI. With 8 bases clipped from V and 2 bases from J, the junction kept 5 bases outside the gene matches.

V and J are TRBV19 and TRBJ1-5; D perhaps matches TRBD1 (5 bases). Trimming shortened V by 6 bases and J by 7 bases, and 13 bases separated the two germline ends. The length of the CDR3 is 13 residues. Germline V gene lookup returns CDR1 LNHDA and CDR2 SQIVND (reference sequence). CDR3 sequence: CASSRDSYQPQHF. The CDR3 nucleotides read TGTGCCAGTAGCAGAGACAGTTACCAGCCCCAGCATTTT.

The chain employs TRBV7-3 and TRBJ2-3; D gene ambiguous. CDR3 length: 13 residues. CDR1 is SGHTA, CDR2 FQGTGA, per germline. The germline V and J ends were trimmed by 2 bases and 1 base, with 4 bases remaining between them. The CDR3 region has the DNA TGTGCCAGCAGCTTACTCGGCACAGATACGCAGTATTTT. Its translation is CASSLLGTDTQYF.

The chain joins TRBV28 to TRBJ2-3; 15 bases are a match to TRBD2. Germline V gene sequence: CDR1 MDHEN, CDR2 SYDVKM. The CDR3 sequence is 16 residues long. After removal of 2 bases from V and 5 bases from J, the junction contained 2 bases not matched to a gene. CDR3: CASSLGGLAGGDTQYF. The CDR3 bases are TGTGCCAGCAGTTTAGGGGGACTAGCGGGGGGAGATACGCAGTATTTT.

This clone turned up a few times. The V and J genes are TRBV7-9 and TRBJ1-1; no definite D call. The CDR3 has 11 amino acids. V was clipped by 0 bases and J by 8 bases, with 4 bases between them. The V gene's germline CDR1 is SEHNR and CDR2 FQNEAQ (reference sequence). The CDR3 loop reads CASSLAREAFF. The DNA of the CDR3 is TGTGCCAGCAGCTTAGCCAGGGAAGCTTTCTTT. Looking up the rest from reference TRBV7-9 and TRBJ1-1 gives the full variable domain: DTGVSQNPRHKITKRGQNVTFRCDPISEHNRLYWYRQTLGQGPEFLTYFQNEAQLEKSRLLSDRFSAERPKGSFSTLEIQRTEQGDSAMYLCASSLAREAFFGQGTRLTVV.

This clone was seen only once. The CDR3 sequence is CASSPDQGIGSPLHF. DNA of the CDR3: TGTGCCAGCAGTCCTGATCAGGGTATCGGGTCACCCCTCCACTTT. This rearrangement joins TRBV6-5 to TRBJ1-6, with D maybe TRBD1 (5 bases). In germline, CDR1 is MNHEY, CDR2 SVGAGI. CDR3 length equals 15 residues. Between the trimmed V and J ends, which lost 5 bases and 10 bases, there was a span of 18 bases.

This clone was counted once. V and J are TRBV7-3 and TRBJ2-3; no definite D call. Germline CDR1 SGHTA, CDR2 FQGTGA. V lost 3 bases and J 4 bases, leaving 11 bases between the germline ends. The CDR3 has 14 residues. The CDR3 here is CASSFSGPADTQYF. The CDR3 coding sequence is TGTGCCAGCAGCTTTAGTGGACCTGCAGATACGCAGTATTTT.

The chain links TRBV4-2 to TRBJ1-1, with D possibly TRBD1 on 5 matching bases. The CDR3 is 12 amino acids. V was clipped by 4 bases and J by 3 bases, with 6 bases between them. Germline V lookup: CDR1 LGHNA, CDR2 YNFKEQ. Here the CDR3 DNA reads TGTGCCAGCAGCCGAGGGGACACTGAAGCTTTCTTT. Translation: CASSRGDTEAFF.

The chain is built from TRBV5-5 and TRBJ1-2; D gene uncertain. Germline V CDR1 and CDR2: SGHKS, YYEKEE (reference sequence). V dropped 0 bases and J dropped 7 bases, with 7 bases sitting between them. This CDR3 spans 12 amino acids. The CDR3 spells CASSLELGGYTF. As DNA, the CDR3 is TGTGCCAGCAGCTTGGAGTTAGGTGGCTACACCTTC.

This chain connects TRBV19 to TRBJ1-4; 7 bases line up with TRBD1. Losses at the gene ends were 5 bases for V and 7 bases for J; bases not matched to a gene: 10. Germline CDR1 reads LNHDA; CDR2 reads SQIVND (reference sequence). The CDR3 spans 15 residues. CDR3 sequence (DNA): TGTGCCAGTAGTCCCCCGGGACAGCCCTCTGAAAAACTGTTTTTT. Translated, it gives CASSPPGQPSEKLFF. Drawing the rest from reference TRBV19 and TRBJ1-4, the complete variable domain is DGGITQSPKYLFRKEGQNVTLSCEQNLNHDAMYWYRQDPGQGLRLIYYSQIVNDFQKGDIAEGYSVSREKKESFPLTVTSAQKNPTAFYLCASSPPGQPSEKLFFGSGTQLSVL.

The rearrangement joins TRBV3-1 (or the pseudogene TRBV3-2) to TRBJ2-7; 7 nucleotides align to TRBD1. Germline V lookup: CDR1 LGHDT, CDR2 YNNKEL (reference sequence). Unmatched junction bases numbered 6, after V lost 4 bases and J lost 3 bases. CDR3 size: 14 residues. The CDR3 loop reads CASSPTGADYEQYF. In nucleotides, the CDR3 is TGTGCCAGCAGCCCAACAGGGGCCGACTACGAGCAGTACTTC.

V and J are TRBV9 and TRBJ1-2; no clear D gene. Per germline, CDR1 SGDLS and CDR2 YYNGEE. CDR3 size: 12 residues. V was shortened by 8 bases and J by 4 bases, with 12 bases between the two germline ends. CDR3 region: CASSRDGYGYTF. The CDR3 DNA follows: TGTGCCAGTTCCCGAGACGGCTATGGCTACACCTTC.

The chain has TRBV7-2 and TRBJ2-7; the match to TRBD1 covers 9 bases. The germline CDR1 and CDR2 sequences are SGHTA and FQGNSA. This CDR3 is built from 15 residues. V was clipped by 3 bases and J by 6 bases; unmatched bases: 9. Here the CDR3 DNA reads TGTGCCAGCAGCTTGATAGGGGGACAGGGAGCCGAGCAGTACTTC. Its protein is CASSLIGGQGAEQYF.

The chain recombines TRBV2 with TRBJ1-3, with D uncertain. The CDR3 length is 13 residues. CDR1 and CDR2 (germline): SNHLY, FYNNEI. V gave up 6 bases and J gave up 0 bases, with 6 bases separating them. The CDR3 region is CASRKDSGNTIYF. The DNA for the CDR3 is TGTGCCAGCAGAAAGGACTCTGGAAACACCATATATTTT.

The chain couples TRBV11-2 to TRBJ1-6; 10 positions agree with TRBD1. Per the germline V gene, CDR1 is SGHAT and CDR2 is FQNNGV. The length of the CDR3 is 16 residues. V lost 1 base to trimming and J lost 8 bases; unmatched junction nucleotides: 5. This chain's CDR3 is CASSLGRTGGDSPLHF. The CDR3 coding sequence is TGTGCCAGCAGCTTAGGTCGGACAGGGGGAGATTCACCCCTCCACTTT.

The chain links TRBV6-5 to TRBJ2-5; D perhaps matches TRBD1 (5 bases). The CDR3 is 13 residues long. Germline V lookup: CDR1 MNHEY, CDR2 SVGAGI. Between the trimmed V and J ends, which lost 0 bases and 7 bases, there was a span of 9 bases. The CDR3 DNA reads as TGTGCCAGCAGTTACTCGCAGGGCGGGACCCAGTACTTC. This sequence encodes CASSYSQGGTQYF.

The chain employs TRBV6-4 and TRBJ1-5; 7 nucleotides align to TRBD1. This CDR3 comprises 14 residues. Germline CDR1 reads MRHNA; CDR2 reads SNTAGT. Germline trimming cut 1 base from V and 5 bases from J; bases unmatched to any gene: 2. In DNA, the CDR3 is TGTGCCAGCAGTGACTGGGACAGCGATCAGCCCCAGCATTTT. Translation: CASSDWDSDQPQHF.

The chain has TRBV6-5 and TRBJ1-6; TRBD1 aligns across 8 bases. The germline gives CDR1 MNHEY, CDR2 SVGAGI. Germline trimming cut 6 bases from V and 9 bases from J; bases unmatched to any gene: 10. This CDR3 is 15 amino acids long. In DNA form, the CDR3 reads TGTGCCAGCAGCCCACAGGGGACAGGCGTTTCACCCCTCCACTTT. Its protein product is CASSPQGTGVSPLHF.

This clone was counted between two and nine times. The chain employs TRBV9 and TRBJ1-5, with a weak D call TRBD1 (6 bases). There are 14 residues in the CDR3. V gave up 0 bases and J gave up 7 bases, with 11 bases separating them. Per the germline V gene, CDR1 is SGDLS and CDR2 is YYNGEE. The CDR3: CASSVEGGGQPQHF. The DNA for the CDR3 is TGTGCCAGCAGCGTAGAGGGGGGCGGCCAGCCCCAGCATTTT.

This chain uses TRBV28 with TRBJ1-2; D is undetermined. Between the trimmed V and J ends, which lost 7 bases and 2 bases, there was a span of 11 bases. Germline V gene lookup returns CDR1 MDHEN and CDR2 SYDVKM. The CDR3 length is 13 residues. Here the CDR3 reads CASTLTPNYGYTF. The CDR3 DNA reads TGTGCCAGCACCCTCACCCCCAACTATGGCTACACCTTC.